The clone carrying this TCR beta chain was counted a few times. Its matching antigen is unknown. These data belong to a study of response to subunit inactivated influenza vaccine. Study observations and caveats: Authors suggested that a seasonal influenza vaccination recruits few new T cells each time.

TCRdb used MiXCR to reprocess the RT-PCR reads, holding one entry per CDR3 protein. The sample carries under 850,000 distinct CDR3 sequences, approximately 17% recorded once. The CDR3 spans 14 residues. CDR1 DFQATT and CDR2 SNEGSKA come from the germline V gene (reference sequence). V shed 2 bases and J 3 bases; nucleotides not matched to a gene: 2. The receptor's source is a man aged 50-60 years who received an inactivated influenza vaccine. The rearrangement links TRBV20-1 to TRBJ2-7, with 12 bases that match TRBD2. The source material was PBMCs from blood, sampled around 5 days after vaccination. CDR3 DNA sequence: TGCAGTGCTAGACGGACTAGCGGGGTCTACGAGCAGTACTTC. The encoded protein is CSARRTSGVYEQYF.